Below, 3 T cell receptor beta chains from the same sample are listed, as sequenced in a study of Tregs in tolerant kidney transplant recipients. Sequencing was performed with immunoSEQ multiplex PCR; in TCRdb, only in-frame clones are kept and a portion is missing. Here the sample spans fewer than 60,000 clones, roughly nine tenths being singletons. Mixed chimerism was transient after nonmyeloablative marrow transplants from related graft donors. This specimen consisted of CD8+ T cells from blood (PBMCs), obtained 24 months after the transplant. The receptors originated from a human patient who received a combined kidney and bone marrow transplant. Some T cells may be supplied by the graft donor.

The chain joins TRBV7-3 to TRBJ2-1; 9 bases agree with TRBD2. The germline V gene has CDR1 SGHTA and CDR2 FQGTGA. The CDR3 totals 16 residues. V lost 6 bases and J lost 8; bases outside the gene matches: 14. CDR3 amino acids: CASRGPMGGRDDEQFF. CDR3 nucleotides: TGTGCCAGCAGGGGACCAATGGGCGGGAGGGACGATGAGCAGTTCTTC.

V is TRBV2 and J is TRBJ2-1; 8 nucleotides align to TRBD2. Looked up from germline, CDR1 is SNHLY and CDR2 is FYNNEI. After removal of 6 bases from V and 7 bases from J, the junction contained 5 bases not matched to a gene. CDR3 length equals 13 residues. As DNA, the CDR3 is TGTGCCAGCAGGGGACTAGGGGGAAATGAGCAGTTCTTC. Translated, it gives CASRGLGGNEQFF.

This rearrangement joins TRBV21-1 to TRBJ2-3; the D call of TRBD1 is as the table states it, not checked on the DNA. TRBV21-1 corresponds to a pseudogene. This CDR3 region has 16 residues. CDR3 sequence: CASSKLTGLGTDTQYF. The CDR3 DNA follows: TGTGCCAGCAGCAAACTGACAGGGCTGGGCACAGATACGCAGTATTTT.